This TCR beta chain was documented in a study of memory CD4+ T cells and cytomegalovirus serostatus. Study context: Healthy Belgian adult donors included roughly nine CMV-positive and 24 CMV-negative people.

As concerns this clone: What it binds is not known.

CDR1 and CDR2 (germline): MNHNS, SASEGT. The CDR3 consists of 14 residues. V was clipped by 6 bases and J by 3 bases, with 15 bases between them. Notes on the study in general: CMV serostatus prediction reached median AUC approximately 0.96, or 0.89 with US-trained model. Suggested: most of the CMV-linked TCR signature lies in CD4+ memory cells.

The sort gate was single viable CD3+CD4+CD8-CD45RO+ cells for memory CD4+ T cells. After thawing, CD4+ T cells were positively selected. TCRdb keeps only in-frame clones here, not all; method: immunoSEQ multiplex PCR. The table includes more than 35,000 clones, over 65% detected once. The chain is built from TRBV6-1 and TRBJ2-7, with D maybe TRBD2 (5 bases). Material: memory CD4+ T cells from blood. This TCR came from an adult in good health and CMV-seronegative. CDR3 DNA: TGTGCCAGCAGGCGGGTCAGAACTTACTACGAGCAGTACTTC. Translating gives CASRRVRTYYEQYF.